The 26 T cell receptor beta chains below were found in one sample sequenced in a study of blood T cells in healthy people across ages. The authors ran a second PCR of 7 to 11 cycles using a sample-barcoded 5' primer and a J-beta primer mix. TCRdb called the 5' RACE reads again in MiXCR, with one record for every CDR3 protein. The table shows under 700,000 distinct CDR3 sequences, with approximately 25% occurring only once. The sample was also reused in another study, on T cells of mothers and their children.

The specimen sequenced was blood. Source of these receptors: a boy between 5 and 17 years old in good health.

This clonotype was observed a handful of times. The rearrangement links TRBV12-3 or TRBV12-4 to TRBJ1-1; D ambiguous. This CDR3 spans 13 amino acids. V lost 2 bases, J lost 0 bases, and 4 bases lay in between. For the CDR3, the DNA is TGTGCCAGCAGTTTACTGGTGAACACTGAAGCTTTCTTT. Amino acid sequence: CASSLLVNTEAFF.

This clonotype was counted only a few times. This chain uses TRBV5-1 with TRBJ1-1; unclear D gene. In germline, CDR1 is SGHRS, CDR2 YFSETQ. The CDR3 has 15 residues. V was cut by 4 bases and J by 5 bases, with 18 bases left in between. CDR3 sequence reads: CASSLGRAGDTEAFF. In DNA, the CDR3 is TGCGCCAGCAGCCTGGGGAGGGCTGGGGATACTGAAGCTTTCTTT. Filled out from reference TRBV5-1 and TRBJ1-1, the complete variable domain reads KAGVTQTPRYLIKTRGQQVTLSCSPISGHRSVSWYQQTPGQGLQFLFEYFSETQRNKGNFPGRFSGRQFSNSRSEMNVSTLELGDSALYLCASSLGRAGDTEAFFGQGTRLTVV.

This clonotype was counted only a few times. The rearrangement uses TRBV13 and TRBJ2-7; D is ambiguous. The V and J ends lost 5 bases and 3 bases respectively, with 8 bases between them. CDR3 length equals 12 residues. Germline-derived CDR1 and CDR2 are PRHDT and FYEKMQ (reference sequence). Here the CDR3 DNA reads TGTGCCAGCAGCCCCTCCAACTACGAGCAGTACTTC. Its protein is CASSPSNYEQYF.

The sample holds many counts of this clonotype. CDR3 bases: TGTGCCAGCAGGGGTTCGTCCTACGAGCAGTACTTC. This gives the protein CASRGSSYEQYF. The chain joins TRBV6-2 or TRBV6-3 to TRBJ2-7; no clear D gene. The CDR3 spans 12 residues. Per the germline V gene, CDR1 is MNHEY and CDR2 is SVGEGT. V was clipped by 6 bases and J by 1 base, with 7 bases between them.

This clonotype was detected only a few times. The gene calls are TRBV25-1 and TRBJ1-3, with 9 bases matching TRBD1. Germline V gene sequence: CDR1 MGHDK, CDR2 SYGVNS. Trimming at V came to 9 bases and at J to 0 bases, leaving 3 bases not matched to a gene. The CDR3 extends over 14 amino acids. CDR3 nucleotides: TGTGCCAGATTGGACAGGGGCTCTGGAAACACCATATATTTT. The encoded protein is CARLDRGSGNTIYF.

The table lists this clonotype with a few counts. The chain uses TRBV9 and TRBJ2-7, with 10 bases identical to TRBD1. The CDR3 spans 13 residues. The trim removed 5 bases at V and 3 bases at J, leaving 2 bases unmatched. Per germline, CDR1 SGDLS and CDR2 YYNGEE. The CDR3 loop reads CASRGTGDYEQYF. The CDR3 nucleotides are TGTGCCAGCAGAGGGACAGGGGACTACGAGCAGTACTTC.

V usage is TRBV6-2 or TRBV6-3 and J usage is TRBJ1-5; D is possibly TRBD1 (5 bases). The CDR3 loop spans 14 amino acids. V was cut by 4 bases and J by 10 bases, with 17 bases left in between. The germline V gene has CDR1 MNHEY and CDR2 SVGEGT. CDR3 bases: TGTGCCAGCAGTTCGGGACCCAGGTTTCATCCCCAGCATTTT. Encoded protein: CASSSGPRFHPQHF.

The chain couples TRBV6-1 to TRBJ2-5, with a weak D call TRBD1 (6 bases). TRBJ2-1 matches the DNA end more closely, so the J call is doubtful. CDR3 size: 15 residues. Germline V CDR1 and CDR2: MNHNS, SASEGT. The chain's CDR3 is CASSGGTGHYNEQFF. The DNA of the CDR3 is TGTGCCAGCAGTGGGGGAACAGGGCACTACAATGAGCAGTTCTTC.

This clonotype turned up a few times. This chain joins TRBV4-3 and TRBJ2-2; D is perhaps TRBD1 (5 bases). Trimming pared 0 bases from V and 3 bases from J, leaving 14 bases between. Germline-derived CDR1 and CDR2 are LGHNA and YSLEER. The CDR3 is 17 amino acids. Written as DNA, the CDR3 is TGCGCCAGCAGCCAAGAAAGAATCTTAGGGGACACCGGGGAGCTGTTTTTT. Protein sequence: CASSQERILGDTGELFF.

The chain is built from TRBV18 and TRBJ2-1; TRBD2 agrees at 14 bases. V lost 0 bases and J lost 7; bases outside the gene matches: 5. CDR3 length: 17 residues. Per the germline V gene, CDR1 is KGHSH and CDR2 is LQKENI. The CDR3 protein is CASSPPTGTSGGNEQFF. In DNA form, the CDR3 reads TGTGCCAGCTCACCACCTACCGGGACTAGCGGGGGAAATGAGCAGTTCTTC.

The V call is TRBV27, the J call TRBJ2-7; the D is unclear. The CDR3 is 11 amino acids. Germline V gives CDR1 MNHEY, CDR2 SMNVEV (reference sequence). V lost 6 bases to trimming and J lost 4 bases, with 7 bases between them. The CDR3 protein is CASRQNYEQYF. CDR3 nucleotides: TGTGCCAGCAGACAAAATTACGAGCAGTACTTC.

This clonotype was seen a handful of times. The chain links TRBV7-2 to TRBJ2-1; 7 positions agree with TRBD2. From germline, CDR1 is SGHTA and CDR2 FQGNSA. The J segment lost 9 bases and the V segment lost 7 bases, leaving 6 bases of the junction unmatched. The CDR3 contains 12 residues. In DNA, the CDR3 is TGTGCCAGCAAGGCGGCGGGGGTTGAGCAGTTCTTC. Amino acids: CASKAAGVEQFF.

This clonotype was recorded a few times. The J gene is TRBJ2-5, the V gene TRBV29-1; 8 positions agree with TRBD2. Germline V gives CDR1 SQVTM, CDR2 ANQGSEA. Trimming removed 5 bases from V and 2 bases from J; junction bases left unmatched: 4. The CDR3 has 13 amino acids. In nucleotides, the CDR3 is TGCAGCGTTCGAGCGGGGGTGCAAGAGACCCAGTACTTC. Translated: CSVRAGVQETQYF.

This clonotype has only a few counts. V and J are TRBV7-8 and TRBJ1-4, with D possibly TRBD1 on 5 matching bases. With 5 bases removed from V and 8 bases from J, the gap between germline ends came to 15 bases. Looked up from germline, CDR1 is SGHVS and CDR2 is FQNEAQ. This CDR3 has 14 residues. The CDR3 is CASSPVARDEKLFF. DNA of the CDR3: TGTGCCAGCAGCCCCGTAGCCAGGGACGAAAAACTGTTTTTT.

The chain is built from TRBV28 and TRBJ2-7; TRBD1 agrees at 8 bases. CDR1 is MDHEN, CDR2 SYDVKM, per germline. The CDR3 sequence is 16 residues long. The trim removed 3 bases at V and 0 bases at J, leaving 7 bases unmatched. In DNA, the CDR3 is TGTGCCAGCAGTTTTAGCGCAGGGGGCTACTCCTACGAGCAGTACTTC. Protein: CASSFSAGGYSYEQYF.

The rearrangement links TRBV28 to TRBJ2-7, with no clear D. CDR3 size: 16 residues. The V end lost 3 bases, the J end lost 0 bases, and 15 bases lay between the germline ends. Germline V gene data show CDR1 as MDHEN and CDR2 as SYDVKM. CDR3 protein: CASSFPWGNSSYEQYF. The CDR3 coding sequence is TGTGCCAGCAGTTTCCCCTGGGGAAATAGCTCCTACGAGCAGTACTTC.

The chain joins TRBV7-9 to TRBJ2-3, with a weak D call TRBD2 (5 bases). Germline loops: CDR1 SEHNR, CDR2 FQNEAQ (reference sequence). The CDR3 consists of 18 residues. Trimming removed 1 base from V and 5 bases from J, with 22 bases in between. Here the CDR3 reads CASSLGGIRDWGGDTQYF. The CDR3 DNA reads as TGTGCCAGCAGCTTAGGAGGGATACGGGATTGGGGTGGAGATACGCAGTATTTT.

The sample holds a few counts of this clonotype. CDR3 sequence: CASSMTASLAGSSYNEQFF. The CDR3 bases are TGTGCCAGCAGCATGACCGCCTCTCTAGCGGGTAGCTCCTACAATGAGCAGTTCTTC. This chain uses TRBV21-1 with TRBJ2-1; the table's TRBD2 call for D was not verified on the DNA. TRBV21-1 is shown as a pseudogene. The CDR3 is 19 residues long.

Remarks on this clonotype: The junction and the germline gene differ at one end; a read error may be behind it. This chain links TRBV14 with TRBJ2-1, with D tentatively TRBD2 (6 bases). Germline lookup yields CDR1 SGHDN and CDR2 FVKESK. There are 13 residues in the CDR3. CDR3 protein: CASSQELALGQLF. CDR3 coding DNA: TGTGCCAGCAGCCAAGAACTAGCTTTGGGGCAGCTCTTC.

About this clonotype itself: It may be a read error: a sequence one base away is much more abundant. V gene TRBV5-1 combines with J gene TRBJ2-7; D possibly corresponds to TRBD1 (5 bases). The CDR3 contains 12 residues. Deletions cut 4 bases from V and 4 bases from J, with 9 bases between. The germline gives CDR1 SGHRS, CDR2 YFSETQ. The CDR3: CASSRQRYEQYF. The CDR3 DNA reads TGCGCCAGCAGCAGACAGAGGTACGAGCAGTACTTC. The whole variable domain, filled in from reference TRBV5-1 and TRBJ2-7, reads KAGVTQTPRYLIKTRGQQVTLSCSPISGHRSVSWYQQTPGQGLQFLFEYFSETQRNKGNFPGRFSGRQFSNSRSEMNVSTLELGDSALYLCASSRQRYEQYFGPGTRLTVT.

The chain couples TRBV4-3 to TRBJ2-7; D gene unclear. This CDR3 contains 15 residues. Germline V gene sequence: CDR1 LGHNA, CDR2 YSLEER. V lost 8 bases to trimming and J lost 0 bases, with 17 bases between them. The CDR3 DNA sequence: TGCGCCAGCTCCGAAGGGCAAGCCTCCTCCTACGAGCAGTACTTC. This translates into CASSEGQASSYEQYF.

This clonotype appeared a single time. One end of the junction fails to match germline, which may point to a read error. V is TRBV7-8 and J is TRBJ1-3; D may be TRBD1 (5 bases). This CDR3 has 15 residues. CDR1 SGHVS and CDR2 FQNEAQ come from the germline V gene. The CDR3 protein is CAGSLMGVSGNTIYF. In DNA, the CDR3 is TGTGCCGGCAGCTTAATGGGGGTCTCTGGAAACACCATATATTTT.

This chain links TRBV5-1 with TRBJ2-1; TRBD2 matches at 11 bases. This CDR3 spans 14 amino acids. Trimming cost V 4 bases and J 12 bases; bases outside gene matches: 9. CDR1 SGHRS and CDR2 YFSETQ come from the germline V gene. The CDR3 sequence: CASSLTSGMHGQFF. Written as DNA, the CDR3 is TGCGCCAGCAGCCTGACTAGCGGGATGCATGGGCAGTTCTTC.

This sequence joins TRBV2 and TRBJ2-2; 10 bases line up with TRBD1. V was pared by 5 bases and J by 0 bases, with 3 bases of the junction left unmatched. Germline CDR1 SNHLY, CDR2 FYNNEI. The CDR3 covers 16 residues. The CDR3 spells CASSWDRGSNTGELFF. The DNA of the CDR3 is TGTGCCAGCAGTTGGGACAGGGGATCGAACACCGGGGAGCTGTTTTTT.

The chain couples TRBV27 to TRBJ2-1; the D gene could be TRBD1 or TRBD2 (5 bases each). The CDR3 spans 21 residues. V was pared by 4 bases and J by 2 bases, with 30 bases between. The germline CDR1 and CDR2 sequences are MNHEY and SMNVEV (reference sequence). The CDR3, as DNA: TGTGCCAGCAGTTGGACCCGGGACCAAGAAAACAACCTAGGGGCCTACAATGAGCAGTTCTTC. This translates into CASSWTRDQENNLGAYNEQFF.

J is TRBJ2-5 and V is TRBV7-2; D call uncertain. Per germline, CDR1 SGHTA and CDR2 FQGNSA. The CDR3 is made up of 13 amino acids. V dropped 3 bases and J dropped 5 bases, with 10 bases sitting between them. The CDR3 coding sequence is TGTGCCAGCAGCTTGGGAAACGTGGAGACCCAGTACTTC. This translates into CASSLGNVETQYF.